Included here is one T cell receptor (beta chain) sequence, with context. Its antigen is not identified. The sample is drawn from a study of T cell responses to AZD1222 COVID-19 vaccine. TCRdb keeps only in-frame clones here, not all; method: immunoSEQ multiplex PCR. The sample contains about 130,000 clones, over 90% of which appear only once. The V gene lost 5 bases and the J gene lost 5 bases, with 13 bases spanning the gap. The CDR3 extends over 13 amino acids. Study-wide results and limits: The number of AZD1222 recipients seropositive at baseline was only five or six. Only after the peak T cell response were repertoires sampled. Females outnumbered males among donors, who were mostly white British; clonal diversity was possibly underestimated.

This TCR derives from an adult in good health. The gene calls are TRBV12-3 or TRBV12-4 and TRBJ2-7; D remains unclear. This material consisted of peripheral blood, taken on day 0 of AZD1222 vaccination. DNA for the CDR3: TGTGCCAGCAGTATCCTGACCCGCCACGAGCAGTACTTC. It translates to CASSILTRHEQYF.